This paragraph covers one T cell receptor (beta chain) sequence. The CDR3 runs to 15 residues. The V and J ends lost 6 bases and 7 bases respectively, with 21 bases between them. The germline V gene has CDR1 MNHEY and CDR2 SVGAGI. These data come from a study of OX40 agonist ivuxolimab in advanced cancers. On the study more broadly: Patients were treated with intravenous ivuxolimab, dosed at 0.01 to 10 mg/kg and infused every 2 weeks.

Sequencing was performed with immunoSEQ multiplex PCR; in TCRdb, only in-frame clones are kept and a portion is missing. Of fewer than 80,000 clones detected, about four fifths appear once; the ten largest clones hold about 3.2%. Blood sampling was done at baseline, cycle 4 day 1, and cycle 7 day 1. This sample comprised CD4+ or CD8+ T cells sorted from blood, obtained in a trial of the OX40 agonist ivuxolimab. The chain combines TRBV6-5 with TRBJ1-2, with a possible D match to TRBD1 (5 bases). This sequence was found in an adult with an advanced solid tumor such as melanoma, head and neck, liver or kidney cancer. For the CDR3, the DNA is TGTGCCAGCAGCTACACGGTTAAGCAGGGTCTTGGCTACACCTTC. It yields the protein CASSYTVKQGLGYTF.